This TCR beta chain is from a study of blood T cells in healthy people across ages. Through a sample-barcoded 5' primer and a J-beta primer mix, a second PCR was run for about 6 to 12 cycles. Each cDNA molecule received a tag from a template-switch adaptor that had 12 random nucleotides. Each CDR3 protein gets one entry after TCRdb re-called the 5' RACE reads with MiXCR. The data hold around 1.5 million distinct CDR3 sequences, with approximately 59% observed a single time. There were at least 6 micrograms of total RNA extracted from every sample. This CDR3 contains 16 residues. Trimming took 4 bases from V and 1 from J, leaving 14 bases between them. In germline, CDR1 is KGHSH, CDR2 LQKENI.

This chain uses TRBV18 with TRBJ1-5; D gene unclear. This clonotype originated in a man between 18 and 35 years old in good health. The sequenced sample was blood. In nucleotides, the CDR3 is TGTGCCAGCTCACTAGACGCACTCGGGAGCAATCAGCCCCAGCATTTT. This encodes CASSLDALGSNQPQHF.